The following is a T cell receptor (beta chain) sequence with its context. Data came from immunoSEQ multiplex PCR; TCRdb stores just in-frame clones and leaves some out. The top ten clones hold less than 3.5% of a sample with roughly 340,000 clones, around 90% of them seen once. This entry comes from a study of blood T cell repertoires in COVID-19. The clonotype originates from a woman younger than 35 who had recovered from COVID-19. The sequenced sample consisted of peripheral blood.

Here the CDR3 DNA reads TGTGCCAGCAGGCTAGGGGACAGGCCTCCCGACACCTTC. Translated: CASRLGDRPPDTF. The rearrangement uses TRBV7-2 and TRBJ1-2; 8 nucleotides line up with TRBD1. CDR1 SGHTA and CDR2 FQGNSA come from the germline V gene. Trimming at V came to 6 bases and at J to 12 bases, leaving 12 bases not matched to a gene. The CDR3 loop spans 13 amino acids.